The T cell receptor (beta chain) under discussion was sequenced for a study of breast tumors, draining lymph nodes, adjacent tissues. Study-wide findings and caveats: Compared with basal-like, luminal-like tumors shared significantly more repertoire with nontumor tissue. The lymph node origin of tumor T cells was framed as consistent with a hypothesis, not demonstrated.

The CDR3 is 14 amino acids. V shed 5 bases, J shed 6 bases, and the junction held 5 bases outside the gene matches. Germline V gene lookup returns CDR1 MGHDK and CDR2 SYGVNS. In regard to this clonotype: Its antigen is as yet unknown.

MiXCR, run by TCRdb on the multiplex PCR reads, gives a single entry per CDR3 protein. Among about 31,000 distinct CDR3 sequences listed, roughly 69% were seen once. This receptor was taken from a female donor with breast cancer. Some clones in this sample may be carry-over from other donors' samples. This chain joins TRBV25-1 and TRBJ2-1; 9 bases line up with TRBD1. Sequenced: breast tumor tissue. The CDR3 sequence is CASSSRDRANEQFF. The CDR3 DNA sequence: TGTGCCAGCAGTTCCCGGGACAGGGCCAATGAGCAGTTCTTC.